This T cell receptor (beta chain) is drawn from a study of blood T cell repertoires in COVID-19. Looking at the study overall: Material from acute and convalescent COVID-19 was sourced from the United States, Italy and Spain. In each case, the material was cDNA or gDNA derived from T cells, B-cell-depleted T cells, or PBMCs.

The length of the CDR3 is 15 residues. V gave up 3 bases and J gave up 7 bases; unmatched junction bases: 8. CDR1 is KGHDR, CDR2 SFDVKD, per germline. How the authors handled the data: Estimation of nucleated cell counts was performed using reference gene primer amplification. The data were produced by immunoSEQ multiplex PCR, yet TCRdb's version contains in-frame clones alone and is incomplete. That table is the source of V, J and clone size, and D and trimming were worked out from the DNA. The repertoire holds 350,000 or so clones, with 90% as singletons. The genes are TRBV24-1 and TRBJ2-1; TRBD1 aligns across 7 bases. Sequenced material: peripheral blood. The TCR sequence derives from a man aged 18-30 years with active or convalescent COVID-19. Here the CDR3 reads CATSDPQGVGNEQFF. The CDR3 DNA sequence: TGTGCCACCAGTGATCCCCAGGGGGTAGGGAATGAGCAGTTCTTC.